A single sample is the source of the 15 T cell receptor beta chains below, sequenced in a study of shared clonotypes between healthy human individuals. Naivety among CD8 cells was defined by CD45RO negativity and positive CCR7 selection, thereby excluding terminally differentiated effector memory CD45RA+ cells. Repertoires were generated with immunoSEQ multiplex PCR, while TCRdb's copy carries only in-frame clones and drops some. The table records some 2 million clones, about 95% of them present only once. The sequenced material came from naive CD8+ T cells sorted from blood. These receptors were collected from a man between 18 and 29 years old in good health.

V and J are TRBV11-2 and TRBJ1-2; D remains unclear. Germline CDR1 and CDR2: SGHAT and FQNNGV. CDR3 length: 13 residues. The ends were cut back, 5 bases at V and 3 bases at J, with 10 bases in the middle. The CDR3 DNA sequence: TGTGCCAGCAGCCGGGTAGGGTACTATGGCTACACCTTC. Amino acids: CASSRVGYYGYTF. Filled out from reference TRBV11-2 and TRBJ1-2, the complete variable domain reads EAGVAQSPRYKIIEKRQSVAFWCNPISGHATLYWYQQILGQGPKLLIQFQNNGVVDDSQLPKDRFSAERLKGVDSTLKIQPAKLEDSAVYLCASSRVGYYGYTFGSGTRLTVV.

V gene TRBV27 combines with J gene TRBJ2-2; TRBD2 matches 11 bases. The CDR3 totals 16 residues. The J segment lost 5 bases and the V segment lost 7 bases, leaving 9 bases of the junction unmatched. Germline V gene sequence: CDR1 MNHEY, CDR2 SMNVEV (reference sequence). The DNA for the CDR3 is TGTGCCAGCAATTATATAGCGGGGGGGCTTACCGGGGAGCTGTTTTTT. Residues: CASNYIAGGLTGELFF.

V usage is TRBV6-1 and J usage is TRBJ2-7; 9 bases are a match to TRBD1. The CDR3 loop spans 13 amino acids. After removal of 8 bases from V and 5 bases from J, the junction contained 7 bases not matched to a gene. Looked up from germline, CDR1 is MNHNS and CDR2 is SASEGT. CDR3 amino acids: CASADRGKHEQYF. CDR3 bases: TGTGCCAGCGCGGACAGGGGTAAGCACGAGCAGTACTTC.

The V call is TRBV11-2, the J call TRBJ2-1; the D gene is possibly TRBD2 (6 bases). Germline CDR1 is SGHAT and CDR2 is FQNNGV. The CDR3 is 13 amino acids. V was clipped by 5 bases and J by 9 bases, with 14 bases between them. The CDR3 spells CASSTGLQVEQFF. In DNA form, the CDR3 reads TGTGCCAGCAGCACGGGACTCCAAGTTGAGCAGTTCTTC.

The rearrangement links TRBV4-1 to TRBJ2-2; TRBD1 matches at 7 bases. Germline-derived CDR1 and CDR2 are MGHRA and YSYEKL. V lost 6 bases to trimming and J lost 6 bases; unmatched junction nucleotides: 7. The CDR3 covers 14 residues. CDR3 bases: TGCGCCAGCAGGGGGACAGAATGGGCCGGGGAGCTGTTTTTT. Its translation is CASRGTEWAGELFF.

The count of this clone is one. The V call is TRBV6-5, the J call TRBJ2-5; no clear D gene. CDR1 MNHEY and CDR2 SVGAGI come from the germline V gene. Trimming pared 7 bases from V and 5 bases from J, leaving 14 bases between. CDR3 length: 13 amino acids. CDR3 sequence: CASTGPMGETQYF. CDR3 nucleotides: TGTGCCAGCACTGGGCCTATGGGGGAGACCCAGTACTTC.

The V gene is TRBV5-6, the J gene TRBJ1-5; no definite D call. Trimming removed 5 bases from V and 1 base from J, with 10 bases in between. The CDR3 length is 14 residues. Looked up from germline, CDR1 is SGHDT and CDR2 is YYEEEE. CDR3 in amino acids: CASRNDGSNQPQHF. CDR3 nucleotide sequence: TGTGCCAGCAGAAACGACGGCAGCAATCAGCCCCAGCATTTT.

This chain uses TRBV4-1 with TRBJ1-2; possible D gene TRBD1, 6 bases. V shed 2 bases and J shed 6 bases, with 16 bases lying between them. This CDR3 spans 15 amino acids. Germline assignment: CDR1 MGHRA and CDR2 YSYEKL. This chain's CDR3 is CASSQSGVSGDGYTF. The CDR3 region has the DNA TGCGCCAGCAGCCAATCAGGGGTCTCAGGGGATGGCTACACCTTC.

This chain uses TRBV27 with TRBJ2-5, with D unresolved. Germline CDR1 reads MNHEY; CDR2 reads SMNVEV (reference sequence). CDR3 length equals 13 residues. The ends were cut back, 5 bases at V and 5 bases at J, with 12 bases in the middle. CDR3 sequence: CASSGLGWETQYF. The DNA for the CDR3 is TGTGCCAGCAGTGGGCTAGGTTGGGAGACCCAGTACTTC.

The chain is built from TRBV9 and TRBJ1-2; 8 bases line up with TRBD1. This CDR3 is 15 amino acids long. Trimming at V came to 2 bases and at J to 4 bases, leaving 7 bases not matched to a gene. Germline assignment: CDR1 SGDLS and CDR2 YYNGEE. The CDR3 DNA reads TGTGCCAGCAGCGTCGGACAGGGTGGAGGCTATGGCTACACCTTC. Translating it yields CASSVGQGGGYGYTF.

The CDR3 here is CASSFRGSSQETQYF. In DNA, the CDR3 is TGTGCCAGCAGTTTTCGGGGCAGCTCCCAAGAGACCCAGTACTTC. The chain employs TRBV28 and TRBJ2-5; the D call may be TRBD1 or TRBD2 (5 bases each). Trimming shortened V by 3 bases and J by 1 base, and 12 bases separated the two germline ends. The CDR3 consists of 15 residues. Germline loops: CDR1 MDHEN, CDR2 SYDVKM.

V gene TRBV9 combines with J gene TRBJ2-7; 10 bases are shared with TRBD2. In germline, CDR1 is SGDLS, CDR2 YYNGEE. The trim removed 4 bases at V and 3 bases at J, leaving 7 bases unmatched. This CDR3 is built from 15 residues. CDR3 residues: CASSPGLAISYEQYF. The DNA for the CDR3 is TGTGCCAGCAGCCCGGGACTAGCGATTAGCTACGAGCAGTACTTC.

This clone was detected only a few times. This chain connects TRBV21-1 to TRBJ1-5. TRBV21-1 is termed a pseudogene. This CDR3 spans 16 amino acids. The chain's CDR3 is CASSKALQHSNQPQHF. The CDR3 DNA is TGTGCCAGCAGCAAAGCGCTCCAGCATAGCAATCAGCCCCAGCATTTT.

This clone was detected only once. In DNA, the CDR3 is TGTGCCAGCAGCTCCCCGTCTGGGAGTCCGAATGAGCAGTTCTTC. Protein sequence: CASSSPSGSPNEQFF. The chain has TRBV7-9 and TRBJ2-1, with TRBD2 as a possible D gene (5 bases). The V gene lost 4 bases and the J gene lost 7 bases, with 17 bases spanning the gap. The CDR3 is 15 residues long. Germline CDR1 is SEHNR and CDR2 is FQNEAQ (reference sequence).

This clone was seen more than once but under ten times. The V gene is TRBV30, the J gene TRBJ1-4; TRBD1 agrees at 9 bases. The germline V gene has CDR1 GTSNPN and CDR2 SVGIG (reference sequence). The CDR3 sequence is 14 residues long. Trimming at V came to 1 base and at J to 6 bases, leaving 3 bases not matched to a gene. CDR3 residues: CAWSAGTGYEKLFF. Here the CDR3 DNA reads TGTGCCTGGAGTGCCGGGACAGGGTATGAAAAACTGTTTTTT.